The 30 T cell receptor beta chains reported below all come from one sample, sequenced in a study of blood T cell repertoires in COVID-19. Sequenced by immunoSEQ multiplex PCR; TCRdb stores in-frame clones only, minus some. The sample yields 70,000 or so clones, roughly 77% seen once. Sequencing was done on a sample of peripheral blood. The source of these receptors is a woman between 65 and 79 years old with acute or convalescent COVID-19.

The chain has TRBV30 and TRBJ1-2, with D possibly being TRBD1 (6 bases). CDR3 length: 12 residues. Trimming stripped 2 bases from V and 8 bases from J, with 12 bases between. In germline, CDR1 is GTSNPN, CDR2 SVGIG (reference sequence). The CDR3 protein is CAWSFTGLGYTF. The CDR3 region has the DNA TGTGCCTGGAGTTTTACAGGGTTGGGCTACACCTTC. The full variable domain, completed using reference TRBV30 and TRBJ1-2, is SQTIHQWPATLVQPVGSPLSLECTVEGTSNPNLYWYRQAAGRGLQLLFYSVGIGQISSEVPQNLSASRPQDRQFILSSKKLLLSDSGFYLCAWSFTGLGYTFGSGTRLTVV.

The chain uses TRBV7-9 and TRBJ2-4; 7 nucleotides agree with TRBD1. The CDR3 consists of 16 residues. Germline CDR1 and CDR2: SEHNR and FQNEAQ (reference sequence). J was trimmed by 3 bases and V by 6 bases; bases with no gene match: 11. CDR3 loop: CASSPPSPGGKNIQYF. The CDR3 DNA is TGTGCCAGCAGTCCCCCGAGCCCAGGGGGCAAAAACATTCAGTACTTC.

V is TRBV12-3 or TRBV12-4 and J is TRBJ1-2; D unclear. This CDR3 spans 13 amino acids. Trimming cost V 3 bases and J 7 bases, with 12 bases left between them. For the CDR3, the DNA is TGTGCCAGCAGTTTCAGATCGATCACTGGCTACACCTTC. Encoded protein: CASSFRSITGYTF.

J is TRBJ1-3 and V is TRBV7-2; 9 bases are shared with TRBD1. V was pared by 3 bases and J by 2 bases, with 2 bases of the junction left unmatched. The CDR3 contains 15 residues. CDR1 is SGHTA and CDR2 is FQGNSA in the germline V gene. The CDR3 nucleotides read TGTGCCAGCAGCTTGGGGACAGGGACTGGAAACACCATATATTTT. Translated: CASSLGTGTGNTIYF.

The V and J genes are TRBV28 and TRBJ1-2; D is uncertain. CDR3 size: 13 residues. Germline assignment: CDR1 MDHEN and CDR2 SYDVKM. Trimming stripped 5 bases from V and 4 bases from J, with 11 bases between. CDR3 nucleotide sequence: TGTGCCAGCAGTCCTGTTACTATCTATGGCTACACCTTC. Translating gives CASSPVTIYGYTF.

The chain combines TRBV28 with TRBJ1-5; the match to TRBD1 covers 9 bases. This CDR3 has 14 amino acids. The V segment lost 3 bases and the J segment 4 bases; nucleotides outside the gene matches: 1. Germline V lookup: CDR1 MDHEN, CDR2 SYDVKM. DNA of the CDR3: TGTGCCAGCAGTTTCGGACAGGGGAATCAGCCCCAGCATTTT. Translation: CASSFGQGNQPQHF.

The chain joins TRBV11-2 to TRBJ2-4, with D perhaps matching TRBD2 (6 bases). The germline V and J ends were trimmed by 5 bases and 3 bases, with 23 bases remaining between them. The CDR3 has 18 amino acids. Germline V CDR1 and CDR2: SGHAT, FQNNGV. CDR3 nucleotide sequence: TGTGCCAGCAGCCTCCCCCCGACAGCGGGTTTTCTCAAAAACATTCAGTACTTC. Amino acids: CASSLPPTAGFLKNIQYF.

As concerns this clone: One junction end disagrees with the germline gene, perhaps due to a read error. The CDR3 reads CAWTGTGVIGF. Written as DNA, the CDR3 is TGTGCCTGGACCGGAACAGGGGTAATCGGATTT. V gene TRBV30 combines with J gene TRBJ1-1; 7 bases map to TRBD1. The CDR3 is 11 amino acids. Germline V gene sequence: CDR1 GTSNPN, CDR2 SVGIG (reference sequence).

This clone showed up just a few times. This chain connects TRBV7-2 to TRBJ1-4; D is unclear. The CDR3 covers 13 residues. V was clipped by 5 bases and J by 7 bases, with 11 bases between them. Germline V gives CDR1 SGHTA, CDR2 FQGNSA. CDR3 protein: CASSGSVGEKLFF. The CDR3 DNA reads TGTGCCAGCAGCGGCAGCGTAGGTGAAAAACTGTTTTTT.

The genes are TRBV5-1 and TRBJ1-4, with 9 bases fitting TRBD1. Unmatched junction bases numbered 3, after V lost 5 bases and J lost 1 base. The CDR3 length is 15 residues. Germline loops: CDR1 SGHRS, CDR2 YFSETQ. DNA for the CDR3: TGCGCCAGCAGAGGACAGGGGTTAACTAATGAAAAACTGTTTTTT. Translation: CASRGQGLTNEKLFF.

V and J are TRBV3-1 (or the pseudogene TRBV3-2) and TRBJ2-7; 7 positions agree with TRBD1. CDR3 length: 13 residues. V shed 4 bases and J 6 bases; nucleotides not matched to a gene: 6. CDR1 and CDR2 (germline): LGHDT, YNNKEL (reference sequence). CDR3 residues: CASSLTGEREQYF. For the CDR3, the DNA is TGTGCCAGCAGCCTAACAGGGGAACGCGAGCAGTACTTC.

The chain has TRBV30 and TRBJ1-2; 7 bases align to TRBD1. Germline loops: CDR1 GTSNPN, CDR2 SVGIG (reference sequence). With 3 bases clipped from V and 1 base from J, the junction kept 8 bases outside the gene matches. This CDR3 spans 15 amino acids. As DNA, the CDR3 is TGTGCCTGGAGCCCAGGACAGGTGTATAACTATGGCTACACCTTC. Amino acids: CAWSPGQVYNYGYTF.

The gene calls are TRBV7-2 and TRBJ2-5, with a weak D call TRBD2 (6 bases). The V gene lost 4 bases and the J gene lost 6 bases, with 9 bases spanning the gap. The CDR3 is 12 residues long. Looked up from germline, CDR1 is SGHTA and CDR2 is FQGNSA. The CDR3 bases are TGTGCCAGCAGCTCGGGACTGAAGACCCAGTACTTC. Its translation is CASSSGLKTQYF.

As DNA, the CDR3 is TGTGCCAGCAGTGAGGCCCGGGACGAGCAGTACTTC. It yields the protein CASSEARDEQYF. The chain joins TRBV6-1 to TRBJ2-7, with D uncertain. The CDR3 loop spans 12 amino acids. Germline-derived CDR1 and CDR2 are MNHNS and SASEGT. Trimming took off 3 bases at V and 5 bases at J, with 8 bases between the two ends.

The genes are TRBV29-1 and TRBJ2-1; TRBD1 agrees at 8 bases. V shed 4 bases, J shed 9 bases, and the junction held 8 bases outside the gene matches. CDR3 length: 13 amino acids. Germline values: CDR1 SQVTM, CDR2 ANQGSEA. The CDR3 DNA reads TGCAGCGTTGTGACAGGGGTCGAGGGTGAGCAGTTCTTC. Translated: CSVVTGVEGEQFF.

In its sample, this clone was seen a few times. This sequence joins TRBV6-5 and TRBJ2-5, with TRBD2 matching over 9 bases. The CDR3 is 15 amino acids. CDR1 is MNHEY, CDR2 SVGAGI, per germline. V gave up 5 bases and J gave up 7 bases; unmatched junction bases: 11. This CDR3 reads CASSLQAGGPLTQYF. CDR3 bases: TGTGCCAGCAGTCTCCAGGCGGGAGGGCCGCTGACCCAGTACTTC.

The V and J genes are TRBV5-1 and TRBJ1-1, with 8 bases matching TRBD1. The V gene's germline CDR1 is SGHRS and CDR2 YFSETQ. CDR3 length: 14 residues. The V and J ends lost 5 bases and 3 bases, in that order; junction bases with no gene match: 6. CDR3 coding DNA: TGCGCCAGCAGGTCCGGGACAGGCGACACTGAAGCTTTCTTT. Translation: CASRSGTGDTEAFF.

The rearrangement links TRBV5-1 to TRBJ2-3, with D perhaps matching TRBD1 (6 bases). The ends were cut back, 4 bases at V and 6 bases at J, with 12 bases in the middle. The germline CDR1 and CDR2 sequences are SGHRS and YFSETQ. This CDR3 has 13 amino acids. In DNA, the CDR3 is TGCGCCAGCAGCATGCAGGGGCCGGATACGCAGTATTTT. Its protein product is CASSMQGPDTQYF.

The chain links TRBV28 to TRBJ2-7; 9 bases are a match to TRBD2. The CDR3 length is 14 residues. V was pared by 4 bases and J by 4 bases, with 5 bases of the junction left unmatched. Per the germline V gene, CDR1 is MDHEN and CDR2 is SYDVKM. The CDR3 region is CASSYLAGIYEQYF. The CDR3 DNA follows: TGTGCCAGCAGTTATCTAGCGGGAATTTACGAGCAGTACTTC.

The rearrangement links TRBV5-5 to TRBJ1-1, with D possibly being TRBD1 (5 bases). V lost 1 base and J 1 base, leaving 20 bases between the germline ends. This CDR3 is built from 18 residues. Germline-derived CDR1 and CDR2 are SGHKS and YYEKEE (reference sequence). CDR3 in amino acids: CASSLRTSQGVGNTEAFF. The DNA of the CDR3 is TGTGCCAGCAGCTTGCGGACATCACAAGGGGTCGGGAACACTGAAGCTTTCTTT.

The chain has TRBV2 and TRBJ1-2, with a weak D call TRBD1 (5 bases). The germline gives CDR1 SNHLY, CDR2 FYNNEI. The V end was cut by 3 bases, the J end by 4 bases, with 15 bases between. This CDR3 is built from 15 residues. CDR3 residues: CASSERAGPSYGYTF. The CDR3 DNA reads TGTGCCAGCAGTGAGAGGGCGGGACCCTCCTATGGCTACACCTTC.

The CDR3 loop is CAWTLIPGGNTEAFF. The CDR3 DNA reads TGTGCCTGGACTCTAATACCGGGGGGGAACACTGAAGCTTTCTTT. The chain employs TRBV30 and TRBJ1-1; tentatively, D is TRBD1 (5 bases). V was cut by 4 bases and J by 1 base, with 16 bases left in between. This CDR3 is built from 15 residues. CDR1 GTSNPN and CDR2 SVGIG come from the germline V gene (reference sequence).

This clone was recorded only once. This chain links TRBV7-3 with TRBJ2-1; D uncertain. Trimming stripped 0 bases from V and 4 bases from J, with 4 bases between. Germline CDR1 is SGHTA and CDR2 is FQGTGA. The CDR3 sequence is 13 residues long. The CDR3 protein is CASSLTRYNEQFF. The CDR3 DNA sequence: TGTGCCAGCAGCTTAACCAGATACAATGAGCAGTTCTTC.

The gene calls are TRBV19 and TRBJ2-5, with 9 positions matching TRBD1. Trimming cost V 4 bases and J 5 bases; bases outside gene matches: 14. There are 17 residues in the CDR3. From germline, CDR1 is LNHDA and CDR2 SQIVND (reference sequence). CDR3 DNA: TGTGCCAGTAGTAGTCGGTCTGACAGGGGGTCCCGGGAGACCCAGTACTTC. This gives the protein CASSSRSDRGSRETQYF. The whole variable domain, filled in from reference TRBV19 and TRBJ2-5, reads DGGITQSPKYLFRKEGQNVTLSCEQNLNHDAMYWYRQDPGQGLRLIYYSQIVNDFQKGDIAEGYSVSREKKESFPLTVTSAQKNPTAFYLCASSSRSDRGSRETQYFGPGTRLLVL.

This clone was picked up one time. The genes are TRBV5-6 and TRBJ1-6; D may be TRBD1 (5 bases). Trimming cost V 4 bases and J 8 bases, with 10 bases left between them. CDR1 is SGHDT, CDR2 YYEEEE, per germline. CDR3 length: 13 residues. The CDR3 DNA sequence: TGTGCCAGCAGCCTTACCAGGGATTCACCCCTCCACTTT. As protein: CASSLTRDSPLHF.

This chain uses TRBV4-2 with TRBJ2-5; TRBD2 matches at 9 bases. Germline loops: CDR1 LGHNA, CDR2 YNFKEQ. With V trimmed by 4 bases and J by 5 bases, 8 bases remained unmatched. The CDR3 contains 15 residues. The CDR3 coding sequence is TGTGCCAGCAGCCCACCGCGGGGGGGCGGGGAGACCCAGTACTTC. Amino acid sequence: CASSPPRGGGETQYF.

This clone was counted a few times. The chain joins TRBV29-1 to TRBJ1-1; no clear D. Germline CDR1 is SQVTM and CDR2 is ANQGSEA. The CDR3 is 11 amino acids. V was trimmed by 4 bases and J by 1 base, leaving 4 bases between them. The CDR3 is CSVVQNTEAFF. In DNA, the CDR3 is TGCAGCGTTGTCCAGAACACTGAAGCTTTCTTT.

The rearrangement joins TRBV5-8 to TRBJ1-5; D remains unclear. V was shortened by 0 bases and J by 5 bases, with 15 bases between the two germline ends. Germline V gives CDR1 SGHTS, CDR2 YDEGEE. CDR3 size: 16 residues. In nucleotides, the CDR3 is TGTGCCAGCAGCTTGGTGGCACCCAGAGGCGATCAGCCCCAGCATTTT. Protein product: CASSLVAPRGDQPQHF.

The gene calls are TRBV9 and TRBJ2-1, with 9 bases that match TRBD2. The V segment lost 4 bases and the J segment 3 bases; nucleotides outside the gene matches: 5. The germline V gene encodes CDR1 SGDLS and CDR2 YYNGEE. The CDR3 has 15 amino acids. CDR3 region: CASSTLAGDYNEQFF. The CDR3 bases are TGTGCCAGCAGCACCTTAGCGGGGGACTACAATGAGCAGTTCTTC.

V and J are TRBV19 and TRBJ1-4, with 9 bases lining up with TRBD1. This CDR3 is built from 15 residues. V lost 8 bases to trimming and J lost 5 bases; unmatched junction nucleotides: 9. Germline CDR1 LNHDA, CDR2 SQIVND (reference sequence). In nucleotides, the CDR3 is TGTGCCAGTCAGAACCTTGGACAGGGGAATGAAAAACTGTTTTTT. Its protein product is CASQNLGQGNEKLFF.